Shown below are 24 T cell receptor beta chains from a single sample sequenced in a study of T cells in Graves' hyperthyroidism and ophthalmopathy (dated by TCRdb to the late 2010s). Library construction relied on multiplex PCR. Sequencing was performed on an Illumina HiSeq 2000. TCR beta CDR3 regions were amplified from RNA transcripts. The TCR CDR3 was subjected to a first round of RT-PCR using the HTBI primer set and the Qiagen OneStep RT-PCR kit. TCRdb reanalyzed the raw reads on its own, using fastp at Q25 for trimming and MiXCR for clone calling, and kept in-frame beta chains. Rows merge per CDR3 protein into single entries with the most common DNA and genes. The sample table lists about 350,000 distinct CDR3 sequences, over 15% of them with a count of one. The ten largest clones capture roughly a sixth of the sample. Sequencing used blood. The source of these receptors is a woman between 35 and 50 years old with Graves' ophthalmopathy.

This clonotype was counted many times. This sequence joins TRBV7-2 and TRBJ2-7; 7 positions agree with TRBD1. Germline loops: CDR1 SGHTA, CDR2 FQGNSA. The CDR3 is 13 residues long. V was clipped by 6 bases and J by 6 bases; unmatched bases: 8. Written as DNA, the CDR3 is TGTGCCAGCAGTTTACGACAGGGCGGCGAGCAGTACTTC. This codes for CASSLRQGGEQYF. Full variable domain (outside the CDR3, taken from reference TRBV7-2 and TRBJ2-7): GAGVSQSPSNKVTEKGKDVELRCDPISGHTALYWYRQSLGQGLEFLIYFQGNSAPDKSGLPSDRFSAERTGGSVSTLTIQRTQQEDSAVYLCASSLRQGGEQYFGPGTRLTVT.

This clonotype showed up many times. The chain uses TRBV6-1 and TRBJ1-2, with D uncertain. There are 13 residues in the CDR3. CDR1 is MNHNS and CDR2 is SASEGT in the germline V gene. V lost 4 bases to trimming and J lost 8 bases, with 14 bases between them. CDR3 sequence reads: CASSALSLVGYTF. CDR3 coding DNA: TGTGCCAGCAGTGCACTTTCTCTGGTGGGCTACACCTTC.

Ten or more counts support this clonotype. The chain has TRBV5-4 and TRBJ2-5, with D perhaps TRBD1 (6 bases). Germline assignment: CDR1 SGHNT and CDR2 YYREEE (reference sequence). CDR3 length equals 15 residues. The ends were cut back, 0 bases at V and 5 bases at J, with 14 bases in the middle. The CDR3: CASSLGQGMMETQYF. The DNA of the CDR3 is TGTGCCAGCAGCTTGGGTCAGGGGATGATGGAGACCCAGTACTTC.

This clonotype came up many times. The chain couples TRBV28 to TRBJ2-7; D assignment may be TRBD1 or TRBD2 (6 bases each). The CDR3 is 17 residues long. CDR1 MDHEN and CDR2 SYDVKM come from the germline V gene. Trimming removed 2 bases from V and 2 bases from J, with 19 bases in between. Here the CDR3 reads CASSLDSGAGQAYEQYF. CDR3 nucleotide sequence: TGTGCCAGCAGTTTAGATTCAGGGGCGGGACAAGCCTACGAGCAGTACTTC.

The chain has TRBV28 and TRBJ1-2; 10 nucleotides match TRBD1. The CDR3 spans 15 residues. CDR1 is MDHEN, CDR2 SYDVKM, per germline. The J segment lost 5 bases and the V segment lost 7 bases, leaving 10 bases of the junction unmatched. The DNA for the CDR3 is TGTGCCAGCACCATGGGGGACAGGGGCTTTTATGGCTACACCTTC. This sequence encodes CASTMGDRGFYGYTF.

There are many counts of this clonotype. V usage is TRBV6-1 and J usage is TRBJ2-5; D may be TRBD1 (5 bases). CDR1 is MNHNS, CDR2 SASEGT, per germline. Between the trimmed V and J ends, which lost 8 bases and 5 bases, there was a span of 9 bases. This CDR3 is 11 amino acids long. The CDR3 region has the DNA TGTGCCAGCGTAAAGGGGGAGACCCAGTACTTC. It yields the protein CASVKGETQYF.

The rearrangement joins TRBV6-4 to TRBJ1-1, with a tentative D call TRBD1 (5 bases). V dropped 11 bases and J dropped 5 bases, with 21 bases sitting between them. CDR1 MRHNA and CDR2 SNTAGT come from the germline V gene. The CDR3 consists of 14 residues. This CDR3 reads CAAKFELGGTEAFF. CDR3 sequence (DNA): TGTGCCGCAAAATTCGAATTGGGGGGGACTGAAGCTTTCTTT.

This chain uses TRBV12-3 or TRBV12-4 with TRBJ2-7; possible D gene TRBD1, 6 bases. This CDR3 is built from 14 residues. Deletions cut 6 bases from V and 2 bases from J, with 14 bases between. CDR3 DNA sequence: TGTGCCAGCAGGTGGAACAGGGAGCCCTACGAGCAGTACTTC. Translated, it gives CASRWNREPYEQYF.

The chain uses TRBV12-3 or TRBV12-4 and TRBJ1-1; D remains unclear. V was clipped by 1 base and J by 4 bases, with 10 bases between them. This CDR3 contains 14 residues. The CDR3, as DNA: TGTGCCAGCAGTTTAGTAGGGTATGGCACTGAAGCTTTCTTT. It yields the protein CASSLVGYGTEAFF.

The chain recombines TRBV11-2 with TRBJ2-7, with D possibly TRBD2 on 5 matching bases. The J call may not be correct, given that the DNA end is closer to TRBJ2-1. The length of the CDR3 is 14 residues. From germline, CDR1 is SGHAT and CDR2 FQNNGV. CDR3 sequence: CASSSIGNRYEQFF. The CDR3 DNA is TGTGCCAGCAGCTCCATCGGGAATAGATACGAGCAGTTCTTC.

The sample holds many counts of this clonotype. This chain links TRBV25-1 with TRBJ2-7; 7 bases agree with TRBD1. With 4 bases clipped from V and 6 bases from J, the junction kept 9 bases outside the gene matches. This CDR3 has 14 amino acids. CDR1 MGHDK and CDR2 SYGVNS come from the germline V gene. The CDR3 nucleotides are TGTGCCAGCAGTGGACAGGGTGGAGGCTTCGAGCAGTACTTC. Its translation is CASSGQGGGFEQYF.

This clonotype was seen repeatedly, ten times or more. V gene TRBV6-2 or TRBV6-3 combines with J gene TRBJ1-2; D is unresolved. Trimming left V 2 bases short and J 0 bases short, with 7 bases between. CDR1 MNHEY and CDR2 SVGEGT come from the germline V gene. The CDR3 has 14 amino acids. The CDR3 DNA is TGTGCCAGCAGTTACGAGGGTACTAACTATGGCTACACCTTC. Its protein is CASSYEGTNYGYTF.

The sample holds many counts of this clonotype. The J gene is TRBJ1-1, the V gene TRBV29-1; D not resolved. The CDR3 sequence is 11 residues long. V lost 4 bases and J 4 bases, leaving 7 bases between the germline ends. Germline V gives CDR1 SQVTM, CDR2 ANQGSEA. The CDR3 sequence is CSVVSTTEAFF. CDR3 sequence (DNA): TGCAGCGTTGTAAGTACCACTGAAGCTTTCTTT.

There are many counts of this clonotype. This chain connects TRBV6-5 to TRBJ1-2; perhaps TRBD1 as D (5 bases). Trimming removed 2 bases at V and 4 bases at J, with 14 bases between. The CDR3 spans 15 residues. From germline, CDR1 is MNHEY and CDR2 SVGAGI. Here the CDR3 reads CASSYVGLTTYGYTF. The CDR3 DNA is TGTGCCAGCAGTTACGTGGGACTCACCACCTATGGCTACACCTTC.

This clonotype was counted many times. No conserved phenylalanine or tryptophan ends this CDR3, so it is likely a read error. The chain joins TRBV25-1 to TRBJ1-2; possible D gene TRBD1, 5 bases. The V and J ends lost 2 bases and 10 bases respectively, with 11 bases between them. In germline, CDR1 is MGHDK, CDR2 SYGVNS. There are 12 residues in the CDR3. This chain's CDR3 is CASSENRRDYTL. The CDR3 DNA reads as TGTGCCAGCAGTGAAAACAGGCGCGACTACACCCTC.

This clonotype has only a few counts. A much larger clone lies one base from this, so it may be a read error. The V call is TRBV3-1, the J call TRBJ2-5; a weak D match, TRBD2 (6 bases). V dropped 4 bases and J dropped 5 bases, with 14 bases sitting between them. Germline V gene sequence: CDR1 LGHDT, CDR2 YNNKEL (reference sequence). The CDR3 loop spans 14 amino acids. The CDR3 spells CASSRRTTGETQYF. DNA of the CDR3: TGTGCCAGCAGCCGACGGACTACTGGTGAGACCCAGTACTTC.

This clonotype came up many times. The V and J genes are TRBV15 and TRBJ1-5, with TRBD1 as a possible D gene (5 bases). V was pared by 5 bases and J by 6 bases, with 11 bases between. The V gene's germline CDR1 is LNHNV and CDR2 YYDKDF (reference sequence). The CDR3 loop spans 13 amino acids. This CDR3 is CATSSGRFQPQHF. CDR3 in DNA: TGTGCCACCAGCTCAGGGCGCTTTCAGCCCCAGCATTTT. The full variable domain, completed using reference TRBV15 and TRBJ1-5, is DAMVIQNPRYQVTQFGKPVTLSCSQTLNHNVMYWYQQKSSQAPKLLFHYYDKDFNNEADTPDNFQSRRPNTSFCFLDIRSPGLGDTAMYLCATSSGRFQPQHFGDGTRLSIL.

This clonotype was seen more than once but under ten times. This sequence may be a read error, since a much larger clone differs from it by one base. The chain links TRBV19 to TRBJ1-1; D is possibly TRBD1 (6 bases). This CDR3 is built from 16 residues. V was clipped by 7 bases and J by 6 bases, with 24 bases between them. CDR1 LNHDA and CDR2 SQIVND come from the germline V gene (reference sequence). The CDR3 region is CASKMRGDGSYSEAFF. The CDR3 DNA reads TGTGCCAGTAAAATGAGGGGGGACGGATCTTACTCTGAAGCTTTCTTT.

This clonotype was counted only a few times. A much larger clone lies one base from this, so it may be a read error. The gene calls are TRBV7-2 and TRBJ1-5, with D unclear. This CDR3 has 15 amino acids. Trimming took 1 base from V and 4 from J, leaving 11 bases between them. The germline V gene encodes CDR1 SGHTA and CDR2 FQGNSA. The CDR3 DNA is TGTGCCAGCAGCTTAGTTGGCCTCTGGAATCAGCCCCAGCATTTT. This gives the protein CASSLVGLWNQPQHF.

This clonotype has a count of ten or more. The CDR3 loop is CASSRGQGFHIQYF. In DNA form, the CDR3 reads TGTGCCAGCAGCCGGGGACAGGGATTTCACATTCAGTACTTC. The chain links TRBV11-2 to TRBJ2-4, with 9 bases fitting TRBD1. J gave up 8 bases and V 5 bases, and 7 bases lay outside the gene matches. CDR1 is SGHAT, CDR2 FQNNGV, per germline. The CDR3 spans 14 residues.

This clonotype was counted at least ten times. Written as DNA, the CDR3 is TGTGCCAGCAGCTACCGACTCAAATACGAGCAGTACTTC. Its protein product is CASSYRLKYEQYF. The rearrangement links TRBV7-2 to TRBJ2-7; no clear D gene. CDR1 SGHTA and CDR2 FQGNSA come from the germline V gene. This CDR3 is 13 amino acids long. V lost 4 bases and J lost 4, with 11 bases in between.

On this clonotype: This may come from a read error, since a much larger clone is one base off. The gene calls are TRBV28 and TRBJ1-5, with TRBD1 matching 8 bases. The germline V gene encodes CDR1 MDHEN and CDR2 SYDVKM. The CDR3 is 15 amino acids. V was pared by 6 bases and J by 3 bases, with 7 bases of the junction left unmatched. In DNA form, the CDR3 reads TGTGCCAGCAGAACAGGGGGTCTAATCAATCAGCCCCAGCATTTT. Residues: CASRTGGLINQPQHF.

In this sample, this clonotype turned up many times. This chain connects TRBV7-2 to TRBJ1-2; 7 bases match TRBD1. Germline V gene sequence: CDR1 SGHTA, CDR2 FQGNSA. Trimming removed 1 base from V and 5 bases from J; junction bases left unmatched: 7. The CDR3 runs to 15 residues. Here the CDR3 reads CASSLGRGQPYGYTF. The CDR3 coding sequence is TGTGCCAGCAGCTTAGGTCGGGGACAGCCTTATGGCTACACCTTC. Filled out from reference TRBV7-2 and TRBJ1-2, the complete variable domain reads GAGVSQSPSNKVTEKGKDVELRCDPISGHTALYWYRQSLGQGLEFLIYFQGNSAPDKSGLPSDRFSAERTGGSVSTLTIQRTQQEDSAVYLCASSLGRGQPYGYTFGSGTRLTVV.

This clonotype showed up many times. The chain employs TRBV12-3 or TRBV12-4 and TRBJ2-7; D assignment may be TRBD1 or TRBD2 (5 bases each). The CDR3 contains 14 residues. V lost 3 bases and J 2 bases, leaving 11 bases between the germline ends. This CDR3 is CASSFYGGTYEQYF. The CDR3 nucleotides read TGTGCCAGCAGTTTCTATGGGGGAACCTACGAGCAGTACTTC.